These 7 T cell receptor beta chains were sequenced from one sample in a study of technical replicates of blood from four donors. Profiled with immunoSEQ multiplex PCR; TCRdb holds only in-frame clones, not every one. The sample holds about 82,000 clones, 75% to 95% seen once. Sequencing was performed on T cells isolated from PBMCs. Receptors were obtained from a human donor in good health.

This chain joins TRBV30 and TRBJ1-1, with TRBD1 matching 7 bases. CDR3 length: 15 amino acids. The germline CDR1 and CDR2 sequences are GTSNPN and SVGIG (reference sequence). With V trimmed by 6 bases and J by 0 bases, 10 bases remained unmatched. The CDR3 sequence is CACLRQGKMNTEAFF. The CDR3 DNA reads as TGTGCCTGCCTCCGACAGGGAAAGATGAACACTGAAGCTTTCTTT.

This chain connects TRBV5-1 to TRBJ2-4; 15 bases are shared with TRBD2. The trim removed 4 bases at V and 0 bases at J, leaving 14 bases unmatched. The germline V gene has CDR1 SGHRS and CDR2 YFSETQ. The CDR3 length is 21 residues. In DNA, the CDR3 is TGCGCCAGCAGCCCCGGACTAGCGGGAGGGCCAGTTAATATAGCCAAAAACATTCAGTACTTC. Amino acids: CASSPGLAGGPVNIAKNIQYF. The complete variable domain, with remaining parts taken from reference TRBV5-1 and TRBJ2-4, reads KAGVTQTPRYLIKTRGQQVTLSCSPISGHRSVSWYQQTPGQGLQFLFEYFSETQRNKGNFPGRFSGRQFSNSRSEMNVSTLELGDSALYLCASSPGLAGGPVNIAKNIQYFGAGTRLSVL.

The genes are TRBV7-2 and TRBJ2-3, with 8 bases fitting TRBD1. CDR1 SGHTA and CDR2 FQGNSA come from the germline V gene. CDR3 length equals 15 residues. V lost 6 bases to trimming and J lost 3 bases; unmatched junction nucleotides: 8. CDR3 residues: CASSPWTGRTDTQYF. CDR3 DNA: TGTGCCAGCAGTCCTTGGACAGGGCGGACAGATACGCAGTATTTT. Drawing the rest from reference TRBV7-2 and TRBJ2-3, the complete variable domain is GAGVSQSPSNKVTEKGKDVELRCDPISGHTALYWYRQSLGQGLEFLIYFQGNSAPDKSGLPSDRFSAERTGGSVSTLTIQRTQQEDSAVYLCASSPWTGRTDTQYFGPGTRLTVL.

This clone was seen only once. The chain carries TRBV19 and TRBJ1-1; D gene ambiguous. Trimming removed 6 bases at V and 1 base at J, with 6 bases between. The CDR3 loop spans 12 amino acids. Germline assignment: CDR1 LNHDA and CDR2 SQIVND (reference sequence). As DNA, the CDR3 is TGTGCCAGTAGGAGTGGGAACACTGAAGCTTTCTTT. Its translation is CASRSGNTEAFF.

The chain carries TRBV11-3 and TRBJ2-1; 9 nucleotides align to TRBD2. Germline lookup yields CDR1 SGHNT and CDR2 YENEEA. Germline trimming cut 7 bases from V and 9 bases from J; bases unmatched to any gene: 13. The CDR3 loop spans 15 amino acids. The CDR3 reads CASNRRSGSGGEQFF. CDR3 bases: TGTGCCAGCAACAGACGTAGCGGGAGTGGCGGTGAGCAGTTCTTC.

This sequence joins TRBV7-9 and TRBJ2-3; D perhaps matches TRBD2 (7 bases). This CDR3 has 13 amino acids. V gave up 7 bases and J gave up 4 bases, with 12 bases separating them. The germline V gene has CDR1 SEHNR and CDR2 FQNEAQ (reference sequence). CDR3 sequence: CASTIGGADTQYF. CDR3 DNA sequence: TGTGCCAGCACCATAGGGGGGGCAGATACGCAGTATTTT.

The V gene is TRBV5-1, the J gene TRBJ2-1, with 12 bases fitting TRBD2. The ends lost 3 bases at V and 0 bases at J; junction bases unmatched: 10. The CDR3 has 19 residues. Germline-derived CDR1 and CDR2 are SGHRS and YFSETQ. This chain's CDR3 is CASSSKGLAGPNSYNEQFF. CDR3 coding DNA: TGCGCCAGCAGCTCCAAGGGACTAGCGGGCCCGAACTCCTACAATGAGCAGTTCTTC.